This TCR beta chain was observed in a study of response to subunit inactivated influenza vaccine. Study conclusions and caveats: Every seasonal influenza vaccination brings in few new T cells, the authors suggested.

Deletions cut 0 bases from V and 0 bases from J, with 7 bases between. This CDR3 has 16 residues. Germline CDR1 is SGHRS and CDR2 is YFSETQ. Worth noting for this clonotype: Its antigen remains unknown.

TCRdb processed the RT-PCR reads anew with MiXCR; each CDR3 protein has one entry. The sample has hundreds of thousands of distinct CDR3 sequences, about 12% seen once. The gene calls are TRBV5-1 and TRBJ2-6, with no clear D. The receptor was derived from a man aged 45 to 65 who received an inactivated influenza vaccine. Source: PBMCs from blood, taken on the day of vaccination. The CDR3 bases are TGCGCCAGCAGCTTGGCGCCGACCTCTGGGGCCAACGTCCTGACTTTC. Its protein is CASSLAPTSGANVLTF.